What follows is one T cell receptor (beta chain) and its context. The data belong to a study of shared clonotypes between healthy human individuals. Each replicate PCR on the sorted subsets used approximately 200 ng DNA (about 30,000 T cell genomes). Produced via immunoSEQ multiplex PCR; TCRdb's table is partial and in-frame only. The table lists just over 2,000,000 clones, approximately 95% of them singletons, with 0.13% in the top ten. The source material was naive CD4+ T cells sorted from blood. The subset: CD45RA+ positively selected. The TCR originated in a man younger than 35 in good health.

This chain's CDR3 is CASSSGQISHGYTF. The CDR3 region has the DNA TGCGCCAGCAGCTCGGGACAGATAAGTCATGGCTACACCTTC. The genes are TRBV5-1 and TRBJ1-2, with TRBD1 identical over 7 bases. The CDR3 loop spans 14 amino acids. The V segment lost 3 bases and the J segment 6 bases; nucleotides outside the gene matches: 8. Germline assignment: CDR1 SGHRS and CDR2 YFSETQ.